This paragraph reports one T cell receptor beta chain. The protocol was immunoSEQ multiplex PCR, while the TCRdb copy is restricted to in-frame clones and leaves out a portion. Counted here are approximately 160,000 clones, 92% occurring once; the ten biggest clones make up approximately 0.7%. This sample is part of a study of control samples from healthy donors and cancer patients. V shed 1 base and J 1 base; nucleotides not matched to a gene: 7. CDR1 is LGHNA, CDR2 YSLEER, per germline. This CDR3 contains 17 residues. The TCR was taken from a woman between 25 and 40 years old in good health. The chain carries TRBV4-3 and TRBJ2-3, with TRBD2 identical over 8 bases. The source material was blood. DNA of the CDR3: TGCGCCAGCAGCCAAGCGGGAGCGGGAGCCGGCACAGATACGCAGTATTTT. Amino acid sequence: CASSQAGAGAGTDTQYF.